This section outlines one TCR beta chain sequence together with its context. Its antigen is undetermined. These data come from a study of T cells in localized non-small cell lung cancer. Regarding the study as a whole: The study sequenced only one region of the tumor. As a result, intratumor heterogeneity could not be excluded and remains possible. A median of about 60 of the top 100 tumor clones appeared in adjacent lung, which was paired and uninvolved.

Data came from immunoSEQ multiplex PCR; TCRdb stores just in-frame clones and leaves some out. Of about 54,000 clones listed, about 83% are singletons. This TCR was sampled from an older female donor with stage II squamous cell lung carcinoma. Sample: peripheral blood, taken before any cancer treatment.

CDR3 in amino acids: CASSQDVNQPQHF. CDR3 DNA: TGCGCCAGCAGCCAAGACGTCAATCAGCCCCAGCATTTT. The J gene is TRBJ1-5, the V gene TRBV4-3; D not resolved. Germline V CDR1 and CDR2: LGHNA, YSLEER. This CDR3 is built from 13 residues. Trimming left V 0 bases short and J 3 bases short, with 3 bases between.